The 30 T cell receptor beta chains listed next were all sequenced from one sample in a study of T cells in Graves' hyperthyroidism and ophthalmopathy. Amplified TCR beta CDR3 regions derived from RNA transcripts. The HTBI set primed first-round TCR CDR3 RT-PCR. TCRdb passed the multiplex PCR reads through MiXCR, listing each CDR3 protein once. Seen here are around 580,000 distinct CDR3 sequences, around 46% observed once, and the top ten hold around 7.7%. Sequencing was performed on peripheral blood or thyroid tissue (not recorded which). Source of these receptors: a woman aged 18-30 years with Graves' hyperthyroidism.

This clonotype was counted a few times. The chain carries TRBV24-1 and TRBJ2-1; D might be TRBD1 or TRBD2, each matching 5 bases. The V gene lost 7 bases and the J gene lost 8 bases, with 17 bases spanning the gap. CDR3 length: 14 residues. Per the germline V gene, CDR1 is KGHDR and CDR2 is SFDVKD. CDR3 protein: CATSPRASSHEQFF. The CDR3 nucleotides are TGTGCCACCAGCCCCAGGGCCTCTAGCCATGAGCAGTTCTTC.

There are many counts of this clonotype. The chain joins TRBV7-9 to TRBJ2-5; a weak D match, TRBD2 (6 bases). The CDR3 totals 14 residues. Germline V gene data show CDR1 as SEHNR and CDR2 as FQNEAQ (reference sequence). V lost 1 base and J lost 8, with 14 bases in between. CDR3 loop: CASSLDRGSRTQYF. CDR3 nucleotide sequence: TGTGCCAGCAGCTTAGATCGGGGGTCACGAACCCAGTACTTC.

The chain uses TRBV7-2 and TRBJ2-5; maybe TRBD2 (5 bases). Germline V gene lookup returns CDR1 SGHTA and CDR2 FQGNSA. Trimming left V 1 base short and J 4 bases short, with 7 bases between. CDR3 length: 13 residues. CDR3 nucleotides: TGTGCCAGCAGCTTAGACGGGGTAGAGACCCAGTACTTC. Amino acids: CASSLDGVETQYF.

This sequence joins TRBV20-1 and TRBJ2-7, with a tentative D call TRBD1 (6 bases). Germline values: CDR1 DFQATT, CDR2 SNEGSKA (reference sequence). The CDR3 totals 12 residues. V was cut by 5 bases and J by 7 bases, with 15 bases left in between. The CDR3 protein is CSAQNTDREQYF. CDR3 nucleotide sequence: TGCAGTGCTCAAAACACTGACAGGGAGCAGTACTTC.

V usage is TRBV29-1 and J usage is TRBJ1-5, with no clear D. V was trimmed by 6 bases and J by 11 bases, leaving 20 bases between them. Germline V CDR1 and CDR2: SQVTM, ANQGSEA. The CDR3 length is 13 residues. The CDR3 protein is CSVPREGWETQHF. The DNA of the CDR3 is TGCAGCGTGCCCCGAGAGGGATGGGAGACCCAGCATTTT.

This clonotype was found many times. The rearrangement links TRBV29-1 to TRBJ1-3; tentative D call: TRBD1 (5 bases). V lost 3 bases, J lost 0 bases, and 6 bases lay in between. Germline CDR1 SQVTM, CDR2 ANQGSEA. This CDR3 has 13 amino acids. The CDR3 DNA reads TGCAGCGTTGAGGGGGACTCTGGAAACACCATATATTTT. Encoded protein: CSVEGDSGNTIYF.

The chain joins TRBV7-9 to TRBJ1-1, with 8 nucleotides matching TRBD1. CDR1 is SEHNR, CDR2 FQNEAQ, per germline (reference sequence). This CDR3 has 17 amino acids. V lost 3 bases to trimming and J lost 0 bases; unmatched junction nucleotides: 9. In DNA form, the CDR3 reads TGTGCCAGCAGCTTGCCCAAAAACAGGGGGATGAACACTGAAGCTTTCTTT. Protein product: CASSLPKNRGMNTEAFF.

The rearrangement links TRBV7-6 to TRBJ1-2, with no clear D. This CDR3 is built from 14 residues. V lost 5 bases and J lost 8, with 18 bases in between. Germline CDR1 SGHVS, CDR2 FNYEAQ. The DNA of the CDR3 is TGTGCCAGCAGCGTGTTGGAAAGCCAAGGAGGCTACACCTTC. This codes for CASSVLESQGGYTF.

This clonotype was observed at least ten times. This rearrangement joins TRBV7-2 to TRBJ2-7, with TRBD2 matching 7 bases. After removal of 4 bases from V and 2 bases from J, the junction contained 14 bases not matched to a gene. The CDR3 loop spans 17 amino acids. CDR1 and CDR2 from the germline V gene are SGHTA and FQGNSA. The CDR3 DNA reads TGTGCCAGCAGCTCAGAGCCCCAGCGGGACTCCACCTACGAGCAGTACTTC. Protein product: CASSSEPQRDSTYEQYF.

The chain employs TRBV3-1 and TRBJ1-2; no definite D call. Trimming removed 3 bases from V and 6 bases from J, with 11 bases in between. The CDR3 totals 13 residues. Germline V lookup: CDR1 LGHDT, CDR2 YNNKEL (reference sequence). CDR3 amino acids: CASSHGAGDGYTF. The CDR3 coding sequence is TGTGCCAGCAGCCATGGAGCGGGAGATGGCTACACCTTC.

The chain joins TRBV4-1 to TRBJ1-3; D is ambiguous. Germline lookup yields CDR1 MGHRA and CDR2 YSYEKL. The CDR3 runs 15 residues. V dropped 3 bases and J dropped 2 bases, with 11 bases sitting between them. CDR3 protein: CASSHTKGTGNTIYF. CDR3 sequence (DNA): TGCGCCAGCAGCCACACTAAGGGTACTGGAAACACCATATATTTT.

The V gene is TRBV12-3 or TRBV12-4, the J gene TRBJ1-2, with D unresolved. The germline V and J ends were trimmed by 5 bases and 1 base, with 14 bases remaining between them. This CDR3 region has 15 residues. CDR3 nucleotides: TGTGCCAGCAGTCCGGGGAGACCCTTTAACTATGGCTACACCTTC. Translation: CASSPGRPFNYGYTF.

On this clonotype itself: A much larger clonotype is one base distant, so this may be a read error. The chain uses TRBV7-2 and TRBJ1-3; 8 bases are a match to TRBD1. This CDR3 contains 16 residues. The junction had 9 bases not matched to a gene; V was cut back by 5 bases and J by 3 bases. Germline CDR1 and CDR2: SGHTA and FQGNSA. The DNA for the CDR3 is TGTGCCAGCAGCCGGACAGGGTCCACGATTGGAAACACCATATATTTT. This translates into CASSRTGSTIGNTIYF.

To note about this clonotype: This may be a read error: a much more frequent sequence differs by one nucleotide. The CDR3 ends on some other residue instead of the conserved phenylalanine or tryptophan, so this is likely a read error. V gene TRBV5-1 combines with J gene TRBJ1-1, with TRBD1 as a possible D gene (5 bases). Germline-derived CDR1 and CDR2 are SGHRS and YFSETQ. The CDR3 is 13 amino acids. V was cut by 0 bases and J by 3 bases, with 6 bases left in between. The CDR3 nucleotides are TGCGCCAGCAGCTTGGTCAGGGACACTGAAGCTTTCTCT. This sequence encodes CASSLVRDTEAFS.

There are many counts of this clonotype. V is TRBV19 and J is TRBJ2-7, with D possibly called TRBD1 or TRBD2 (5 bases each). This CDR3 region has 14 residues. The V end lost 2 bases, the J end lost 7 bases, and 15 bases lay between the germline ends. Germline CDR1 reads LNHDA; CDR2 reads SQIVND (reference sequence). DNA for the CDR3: TGTGCCAGTAGTATATGGTCGGGGCCGGGAGAGCAGTACTTC. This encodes CASSIWSGPGEQYF.

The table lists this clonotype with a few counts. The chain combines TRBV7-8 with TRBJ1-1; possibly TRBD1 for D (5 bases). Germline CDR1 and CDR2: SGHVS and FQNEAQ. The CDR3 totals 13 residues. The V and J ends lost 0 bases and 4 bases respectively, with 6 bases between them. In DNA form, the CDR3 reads TGTGCCAGCAGCTTAGCAGGGGCCACTGAAGCTTTCTTT. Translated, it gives CASSLAGATEAFF.

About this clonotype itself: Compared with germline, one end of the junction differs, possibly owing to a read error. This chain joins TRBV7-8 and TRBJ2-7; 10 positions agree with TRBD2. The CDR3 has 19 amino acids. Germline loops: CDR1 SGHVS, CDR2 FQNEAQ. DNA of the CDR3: TGTGCCAGCAGCCAAGATCTTATAGCGGCTAGCGGGAGAGGTCAAGAGCAGTGCTTC. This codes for CASSQDLIAASGRGQEQCF.

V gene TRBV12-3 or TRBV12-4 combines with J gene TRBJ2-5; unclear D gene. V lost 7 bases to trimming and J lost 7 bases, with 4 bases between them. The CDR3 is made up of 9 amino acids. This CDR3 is CASKGTQYF. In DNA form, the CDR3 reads TGTGCCAGCAAAGGGACCCAGTACTTC.

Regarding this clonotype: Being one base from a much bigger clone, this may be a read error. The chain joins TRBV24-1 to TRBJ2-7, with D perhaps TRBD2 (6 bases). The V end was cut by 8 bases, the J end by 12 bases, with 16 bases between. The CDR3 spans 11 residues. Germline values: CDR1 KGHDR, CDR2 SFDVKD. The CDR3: CATKGRDWRYF. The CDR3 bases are TGTGCCACCAAAGGGCGGGATTGGCGGTACTTC.

The CDR3 sequence: CASSRDRGRNGETQYF. The CDR3 DNA sequence: TGTGCCAGCAGCCGAGACAGGGGGCGCAACGGGGAGACCCAGTACTTC. The chain uses TRBV7-2 and TRBJ2-5, with 10 bases lining up with TRBD1. Trimming took 5 bases from V and 5 from J; bases not matched to a gene: 11. In germline, CDR1 is SGHTA, CDR2 FQGNSA. The CDR3 is made up of 16 amino acids. The full variable domain, completed using reference TRBV7-2 and TRBJ2-5, is GAGVSQSPSNKVTEKGKDVELRCDPISGHTALYWYRQSLGQGLEFLIYFQGNSAPDKSGLPSDRFSAERTGGSVSTLTIQRTQQEDSAVYLCASSRDRGRNGETQYFGPGTRLLVL.

CDR3 in amino acids: CATSDNREDTDTQYF. The CDR3 DNA sequence: TGTGCCACCAGTGATAACAGGGAAGACACAGATACGCAGTATTTT. The rearrangement uses TRBV24-1 and TRBJ2-3; D perhaps matches TRBD1 (6 bases). Trimming removed 3 bases at V and 2 bases at J, with 11 bases between. CDR1 KGHDR and CDR2 SFDVKD come from the germline V gene. The length of the CDR3 is 15 residues.

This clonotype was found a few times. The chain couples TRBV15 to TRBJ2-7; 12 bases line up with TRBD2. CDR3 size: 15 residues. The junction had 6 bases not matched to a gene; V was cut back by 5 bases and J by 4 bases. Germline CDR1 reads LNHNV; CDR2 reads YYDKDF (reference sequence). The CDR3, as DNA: TGTGCCACCAGCTTGCGGACTAGCGGGAAGTACGAGCAGTACTTC. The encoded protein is CATSLRTSGKYEQYF. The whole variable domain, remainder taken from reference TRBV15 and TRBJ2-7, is DAMVIQNPRYQVTQFGKPVTLSCSQTLNHNVMYWYQQKSSQAPKLLFHYYDKDFNNEADTPDNFQSRRPNTSFCFLDIRSPGLGDTAMYLCATSLRTSGKYEQYFGPGTRLTVT.

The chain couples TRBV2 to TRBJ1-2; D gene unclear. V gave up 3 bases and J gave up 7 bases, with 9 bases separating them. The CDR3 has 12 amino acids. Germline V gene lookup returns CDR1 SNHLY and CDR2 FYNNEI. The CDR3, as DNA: TGTGCCAGCAGTGAGCCGGGAGTTGGCTACACCTTC. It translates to CASSEPGVGYTF.

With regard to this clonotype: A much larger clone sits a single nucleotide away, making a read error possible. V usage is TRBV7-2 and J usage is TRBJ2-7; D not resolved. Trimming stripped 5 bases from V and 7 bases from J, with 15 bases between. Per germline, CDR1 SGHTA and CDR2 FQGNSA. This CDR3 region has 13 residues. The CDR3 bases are TGTGCCAGCAGCCTTCTGAAGGGCTTGGAGCAGTACTTC. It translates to CASSLLKGLEQYF.

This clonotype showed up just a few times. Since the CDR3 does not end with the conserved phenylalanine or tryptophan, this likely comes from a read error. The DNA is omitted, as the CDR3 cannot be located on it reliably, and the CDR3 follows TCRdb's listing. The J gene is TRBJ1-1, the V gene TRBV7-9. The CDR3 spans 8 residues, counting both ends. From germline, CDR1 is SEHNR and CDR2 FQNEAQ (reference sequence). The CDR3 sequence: CASSLGSS.

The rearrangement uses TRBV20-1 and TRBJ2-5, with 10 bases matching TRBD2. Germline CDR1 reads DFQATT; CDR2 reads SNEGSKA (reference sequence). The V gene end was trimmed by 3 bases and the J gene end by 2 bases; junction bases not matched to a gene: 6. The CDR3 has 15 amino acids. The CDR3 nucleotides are TGCAGTGCTAGGCAACTAGCGGGACTACAAGAGACCCAGTACTTC. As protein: CSARQLAGLQETQYF.

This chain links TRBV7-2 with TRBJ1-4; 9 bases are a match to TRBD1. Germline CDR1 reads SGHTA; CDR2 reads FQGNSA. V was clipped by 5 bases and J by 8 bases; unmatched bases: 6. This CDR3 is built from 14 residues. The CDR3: CASSIGTGLEKLFF. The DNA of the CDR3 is TGTGCCAGCAGCATAGGGACAGGGCTGGAAAAACTGTTTTTT. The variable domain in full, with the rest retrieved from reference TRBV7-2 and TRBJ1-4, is GAGVSQSPSNKVTEKGKDVELRCDPISGHTALYWYRQSLGQGLEFLIYFQGNSAPDKSGLPSDRFSAERTGGSVSTLTIQRTQQEDSAVYLCASSIGTGLEKLFFGSGTQLSVL.

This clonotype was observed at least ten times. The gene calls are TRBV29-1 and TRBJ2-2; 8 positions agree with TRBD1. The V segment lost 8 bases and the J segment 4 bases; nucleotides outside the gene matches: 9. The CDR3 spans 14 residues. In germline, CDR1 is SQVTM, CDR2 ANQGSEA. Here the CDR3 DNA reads TGCAGCTTCTGCAGGGGGCTGGGCACCGGGGAGCTGTTTTTT. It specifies CSFCRGLGTGELFF.

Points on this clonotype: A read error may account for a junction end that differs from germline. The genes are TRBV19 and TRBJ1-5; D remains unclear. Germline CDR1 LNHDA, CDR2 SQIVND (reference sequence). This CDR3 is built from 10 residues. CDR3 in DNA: TGTGCCAGTAGTCCCGGCAGGCAAGGATTT. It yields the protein CASSPGRQGF. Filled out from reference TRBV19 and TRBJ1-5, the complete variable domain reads DGGITQSPKYLFRKEGQNVTLSCEQNLNHDAMYWYRQDPGQGLRLIYYSQIVNDFQKGDIAEGYSVSREKKESFPLTVTSAQKNPTAFYLCASSPGRQGFGDGTRLSIL.

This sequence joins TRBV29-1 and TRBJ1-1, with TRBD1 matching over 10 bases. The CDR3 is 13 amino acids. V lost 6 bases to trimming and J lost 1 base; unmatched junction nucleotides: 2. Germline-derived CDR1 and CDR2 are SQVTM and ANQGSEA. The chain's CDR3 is CSVRDRGNTEAFF. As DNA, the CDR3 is TGCAGCGTACGGGACAGGGGGAACACTGAAGCTTTCTTT.